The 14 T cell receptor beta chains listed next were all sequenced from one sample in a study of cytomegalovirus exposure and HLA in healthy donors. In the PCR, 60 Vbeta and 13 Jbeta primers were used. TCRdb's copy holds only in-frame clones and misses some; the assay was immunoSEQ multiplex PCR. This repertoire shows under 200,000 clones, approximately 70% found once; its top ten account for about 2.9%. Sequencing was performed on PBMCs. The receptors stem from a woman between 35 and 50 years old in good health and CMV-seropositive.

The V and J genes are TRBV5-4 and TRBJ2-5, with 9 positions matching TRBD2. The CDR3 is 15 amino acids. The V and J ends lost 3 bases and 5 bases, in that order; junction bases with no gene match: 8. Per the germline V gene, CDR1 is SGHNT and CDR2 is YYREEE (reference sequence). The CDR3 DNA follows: TGTGCCAGCAGCTCAAGGCGGGAGGGCGGGGAGACCCAGTACTTC. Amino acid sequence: CASSSRREGGETQYF.

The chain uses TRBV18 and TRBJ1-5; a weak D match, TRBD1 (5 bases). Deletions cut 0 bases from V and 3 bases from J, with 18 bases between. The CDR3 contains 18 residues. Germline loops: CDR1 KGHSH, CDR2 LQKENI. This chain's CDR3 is CASSPPGQGAKANQPQHF. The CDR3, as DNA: TGTGCCAGCTCACCACCTGGACAAGGGGCTAAGGCCAATCAGCCCCAGCATTTT.

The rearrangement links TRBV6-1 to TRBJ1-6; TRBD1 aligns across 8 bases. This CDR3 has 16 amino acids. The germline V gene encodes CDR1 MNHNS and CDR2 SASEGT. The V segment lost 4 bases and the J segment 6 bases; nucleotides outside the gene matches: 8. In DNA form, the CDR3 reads TGTGCCAGCAGTGGGAGACAGGGGAACTTTAATTCACCCCTCCACTTT. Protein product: CASSGRQGNFNSPLHF.

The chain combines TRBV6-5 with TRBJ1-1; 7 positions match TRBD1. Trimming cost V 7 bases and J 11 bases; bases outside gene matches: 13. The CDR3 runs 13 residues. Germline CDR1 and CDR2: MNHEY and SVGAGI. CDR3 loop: CASISRGSGGAFF. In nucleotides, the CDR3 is TGTGCCAGCATTTCCAGGGGGTCGGGGGGGGCTTTCTTT.

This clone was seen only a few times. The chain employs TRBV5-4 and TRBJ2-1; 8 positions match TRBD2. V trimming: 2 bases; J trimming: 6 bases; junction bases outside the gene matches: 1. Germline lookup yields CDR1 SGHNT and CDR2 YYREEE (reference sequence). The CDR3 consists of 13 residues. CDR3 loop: CASSFGTSNEQFF. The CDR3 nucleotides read TGTGCCAGCAGCTTTGGGACTAGCAATGAGCAGTTCTTC.

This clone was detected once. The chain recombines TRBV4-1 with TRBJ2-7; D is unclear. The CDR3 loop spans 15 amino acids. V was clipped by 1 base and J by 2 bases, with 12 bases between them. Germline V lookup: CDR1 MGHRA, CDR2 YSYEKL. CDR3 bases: TGCGCCAGCAGCCAAGGGTCAGACACAACCTACGAGCAGTACTTC. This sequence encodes CASSQGSDTTYEQYF.

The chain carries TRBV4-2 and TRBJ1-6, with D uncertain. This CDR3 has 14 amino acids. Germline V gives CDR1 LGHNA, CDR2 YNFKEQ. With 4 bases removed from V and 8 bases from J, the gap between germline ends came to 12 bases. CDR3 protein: CASSLPDWDSPLHF. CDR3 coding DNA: TGTGCCAGCAGCCTCCCGGACTGGGATTCACCCCTCCACTTT.

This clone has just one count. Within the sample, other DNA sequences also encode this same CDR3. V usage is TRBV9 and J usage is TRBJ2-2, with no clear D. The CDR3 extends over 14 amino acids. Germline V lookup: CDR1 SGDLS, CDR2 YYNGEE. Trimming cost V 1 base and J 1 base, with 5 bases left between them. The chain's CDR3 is CASSVSGNTGELFF. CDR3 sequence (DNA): TGTGCCAGCAGCGTATCGGGGAACACCGGGGAGCTGTTTTTT.

Here the CDR3 reads CASSQDLRGTQYF. In DNA form, the CDR3 reads TGTGCCAGCAGCCAAGATCTGAGAGGGACCCAGTACTTC. This chain joins TRBV14 and TRBJ2-5; D unclear. Germline assignment: CDR1 SGHDN and CDR2 FVKESK. V was shortened by 0 bases and J by 7 bases, with 9 bases between the two germline ends. This CDR3 is built from 13 residues.

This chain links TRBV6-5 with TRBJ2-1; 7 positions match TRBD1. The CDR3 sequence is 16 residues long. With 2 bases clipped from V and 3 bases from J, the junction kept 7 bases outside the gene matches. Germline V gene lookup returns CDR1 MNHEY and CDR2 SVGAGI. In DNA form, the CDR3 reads TGTGCCAGCAGTTACACCACAGGGGACGGCTACAATGAGCAGTTCTTC. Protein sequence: CASSYTTGDGYNEQFF.

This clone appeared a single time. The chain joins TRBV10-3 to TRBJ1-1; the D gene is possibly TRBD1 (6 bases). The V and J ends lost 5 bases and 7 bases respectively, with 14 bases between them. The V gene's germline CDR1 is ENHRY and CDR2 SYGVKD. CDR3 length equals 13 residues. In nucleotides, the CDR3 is TGTGCCATCAGTTCCCCCGAAGGGGGTGAAGCTTTCTTT. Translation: CAISSPEGGEAFF.

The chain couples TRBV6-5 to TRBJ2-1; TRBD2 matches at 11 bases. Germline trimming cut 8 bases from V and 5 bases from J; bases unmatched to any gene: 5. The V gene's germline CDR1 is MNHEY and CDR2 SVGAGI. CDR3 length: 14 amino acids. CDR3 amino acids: CASRGTSGNNEQFF. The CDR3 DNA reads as TGTGCCAGCCGAGGGACTAGCGGTAACAATGAGCAGTTCTTC.

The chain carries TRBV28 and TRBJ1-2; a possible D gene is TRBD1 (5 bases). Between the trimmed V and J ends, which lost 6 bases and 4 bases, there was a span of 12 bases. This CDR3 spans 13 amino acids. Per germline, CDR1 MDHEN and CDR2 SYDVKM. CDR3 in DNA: TGTGCCAGCAGCCCAGGGATCACCTATGGCTACACCTTC. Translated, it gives CASSPGITYGYTF.

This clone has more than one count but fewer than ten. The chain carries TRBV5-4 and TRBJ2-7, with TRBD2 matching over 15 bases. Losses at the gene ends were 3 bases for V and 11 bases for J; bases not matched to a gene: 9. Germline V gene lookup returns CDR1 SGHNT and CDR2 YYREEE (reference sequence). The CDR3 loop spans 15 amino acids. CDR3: CASSWGGLAGGREYF. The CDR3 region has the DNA TGTGCCAGCAGCTGGGGGGGACTAGCGGGAGGCAGGGAGTACTTC. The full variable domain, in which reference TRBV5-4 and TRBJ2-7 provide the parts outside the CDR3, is ETGVTQSPTHLIKTRGQQVTLRCSSQSGHNTVSWYQQALGQGPQFIFQYYREEENGRGNFPPRFSGLQFPNYSSELNVNALELDDSALYLCASSWGGLAGGREYFGPGTRLTVT.